This T cell receptor (beta chain) was observed in a study of T cell responses to AZD1222 COVID-19 vaccine. At the level of the study: Pooling covered second doses at about 4 or about 12 weeks.

The table came from immunoSEQ multiplex PCR; TCRdb's copy has only in-frame clones and leaves some out. The table has about 150,000 clones, approximately 90% seen once. The CDR3 is 13 amino acids. The V end lost 7 bases, the J end lost 4 bases, and 11 bases lay between the germline ends. This clone was counted only a few times. The material sequenced was peripheral blood, taken on day 0 of AZD1222 vaccination. The TCR sequence derives from an adult in good health. V is TRBV12-3 or TRBV12-4 and J is TRBJ1-5; D unresolved. The CDR3 loop reads CASTPSGNQPQHF. The CDR3 DNA reads as TGTGCCAGCACCCCTTCGGGGAATCAGCCCCAGCATTTT.